Following are 25 T cell receptor beta chains from one sample sequenced in a study of T-cell memory formation after mild COVID-19. TCRdb called the 5' RACE reads again in MiXCR, with one record for every CDR3 protein. The sample has around 470,000 distinct CDR3 sequences, around 18% seen once; the top ten hold around 8.4%. The sequenced material came from PBMCs or a T cell subset sorted from them (not recorded which). These receptors all stem from an adult woman who had mild COVID-19 (a few samples of this study predate the infection). Cell type and time point are not known.

This clonotype showed up just a few times. V gene TRBV6-6 combines with J gene TRBJ1-1; D is perhaps TRBD1 (6 bases). V shed 2 bases and J shed 6 bases, with 13 bases lying between them. The CDR3 is made up of 14 amino acids. Germline lookup yields CDR1 MNHNY and CDR2 SVGAGI (reference sequence). The CDR3 reads CASSYGARGPEAFF. The CDR3 DNA reads as TGTGCCAGCAGTTACGGGGCCCGGGGGCCTGAAGCTTTCTTT.

The CDR3, as DNA: TGTGCCAGTCGGTTGTACTATGGCTACACCTTC. Translating it yields CASRLYYGYTF. This chain links TRBV5-8 with TRBJ1-2; no clear D gene. The V gene's germline CDR1 is SGHTS and CDR2 YDEGEE. V was shortened by 8 bases and J by 3 bases, with 8 bases between the two germline ends. CDR3 length: 11 residues. Using reference TRBV5-8 and TRBJ1-2 for the parts outside the CDR3, the full variable domain is EAGVTQSPTHLIKTRGQQATLRCSPISGHTSVYWYQQALGLGLQFLLWYDEGEERNRGNFPPRFSGRQFPNYSSELNVNALELEDSALYLCASRLYYGYTFGSGTRLTVV.

V is TRBV7-2 and J is TRBJ2-5; D possibly corresponds to TRBD1 (5 bases). The CDR3 is made up of 13 amino acids. Germline lookup yields CDR1 SGHTA and CDR2 FQGNSA. V was clipped by 5 bases and J by 5 bases, with 12 bases between them. CDR3 in amino acids: CASSKKGAETQYF. The CDR3 DNA follows: TGTGCCAGCAGCAAAAAAGGGGCTGAGACCCAGTACTTC.

This clonotype was recorded a few times. The chain's CDR3 is CASSQGPPGPYNEQFF. CDR3 bases: TGCGCCAGCAGCCAAGGACCCCCTGGTCCCTACAATGAGCAGTTCTTC. The chain has TRBV4-3 and TRBJ2-1; D remains unclear. V was cut by 1 base and J by 2 bases, with 12 bases left in between. CDR1 and CDR2 (germline): LGHNA, YSLEER. The CDR3 runs 16 residues.

This clonotype was observed a handful of times. The chain couples TRBV3-1 to TRBJ1-6, with D perhaps TRBD1 (6 bases). Germline V CDR1 and CDR2: LGHDT, YNNKEL (reference sequence). The CDR3 contains 16 residues. The V end was cut by 1 base, the J end by 7 bases, with 14 bases between. The CDR3 reads CASSQGPGARNSPLHF. The CDR3 DNA reads as TGTGCCAGCAGCCAAGGTCCAGGGGCCCGGAATTCACCCCTCCACTTT.

In this sample, this clonotype turned up a few times. V is TRBV12-3 or TRBV12-4 and J is TRBJ2-7, with 9 bases fitting TRBD1. There are 18 residues in the CDR3. The V segment lost 6 bases and the J segment 0 bases; nucleotides outside the gene matches: 15. CDR3 nucleotide sequence: TGTGCCAGCAGCGATATGGGAGGTCCGGGACAGGGCTCCTACGAGCAGTACTTC. Protein product: CASSDMGGPGQGSYEQYF.

This clonotype was observed a few times. This rearrangement joins TRBV9 to TRBJ1-1; D is ambiguous. Germline CDR1 and CDR2: SGDLS and YYNGEE. V dropped 1 base and J dropped 0 bases, with 4 bases sitting between them. This CDR3 comprises 13 residues. CDR3 sequence: CASSVHVNTEAFF. CDR3 bases: TGTGCCAGCAGCGTACATGTGAACACTGAAGCTTTCTTT.

A few counts support this clonotype. The rearrangement joins TRBV9 to TRBJ2-2; D remains ambiguous. Germline lookup yields CDR1 SGDLS and CDR2 YYNGEE. Trimming pared 0 bases from V and 3 bases from J, leaving 6 bases between. CDR3 size: 14 residues. The CDR3 protein is CASSVASHTGELFF. Written as DNA, the CDR3 is TGTGCCAGCAGCGTAGCCAGTCACACCGGGGAGCTGTTTTTT.

This clonotype was counted only a few times. V usage is TRBV5-1 and J usage is TRBJ2-5; 10 nucleotides align to TRBD2. CDR1 and CDR2 from the germline V gene are SGHRS and YFSETQ. CDR3 length: 15 amino acids. The ends lost 6 bases at V and 2 bases at J; junction bases unmatched: 7. CDR3: CASKASGGGQETQYF. The DNA for the CDR3 is TGCGCCAGCAAGGCCAGCGGGGGGGGACAAGAGACCCAGTACTTC. The full variable domain, in which reference TRBV5-1 and TRBJ2-5 provide the parts outside the CDR3, is KAGVTQTPRYLIKTRGQQVTLSCSPISGHRSVSWYQQTPGQGLQFLFEYFSETQRNKGNFPGRFSGRQFSNSRSEMNVSTLELGDSALYLCASKASGGGQETQYFGPGTRLLVL.

This clonotype has a handful of counts. This CDR3 is CASSLGRDRGWEYEQFF. As DNA, the CDR3 is TGTGCCAGCAGCTTGGGAAGGGACAGGGGGTGGGAGTATGAGCAGTTCTTC. V is TRBV5-4 and J is TRBJ2-1, with 11 bases identical to TRBD1. This CDR3 is 17 amino acids long. With V trimmed by 0 bases and J by 8 bases, 10 bases remained unmatched. The germline V gene has CDR1 SGHNT and CDR2 YYREEE (reference sequence).

This rearrangement joins TRBV7-2 to TRBJ1-1; TRBD1 matches 7 bases. The CDR3 sequence is 14 residues long. CDR1 is SGHTA, CDR2 FQGNSA, per germline. V lost 9 bases to trimming and J lost 0 bases; unmatched junction nucleotides: 7. The CDR3 region has the DNA TGTGCCAGTAAACCCGGGACAGTGAACACTGAAGCTTTCTTT. Amino acids: CASKPGTVNTEAFF.

In its sample, this clonotype was seen many times. This chain links TRBV5-1 with TRBJ1-3; D gene unclear. CDR1 is SGHRS and CDR2 is YFSETQ in the germline V gene. Trimming took off 4 bases at V and 0 bases at J, with 11 bases between the two ends. This CDR3 region has 15 residues. The CDR3 nucleotides read TGCGCCAGCAGCAAGGACGGCCTCTCTGGAAACACCATATATTTT. Its protein is CASSKDGLSGNTIYF.

The chain joins TRBV6-5 to TRBJ2-2; D is unresolved. V shed 2 bases and J shed 6 bases, with 13 bases lying between them. This CDR3 contains 15 residues. Germline V gene lookup returns CDR1 MNHEY and CDR2 SVGAGI. The CDR3 here is CASSYAKRVPGELFF. CDR3 nucleotides: TGTGCCAGCAGTTACGCGAAAAGGGTCCCCGGGGAGCTGTTTTTT.

The chain joins TRBV12-3 or TRBV12-4 to TRBJ2-5; 7 bases match TRBD2. There are 14 residues in the CDR3. J gave up 5 bases and V 2 bases, and 5 bases lay outside the gene matches. The CDR3 region has the DNA TGTGCCAGCAGTTTACCGGGGGGTGCTGAGACCCAGTACTTC. Residues: CASSLPGGAETQYF.

The chain recombines TRBV7-6 with TRBJ1-3; no firm D call. The CDR3 has 15 amino acids. Between the trimmed V and J ends, which lost 1 base and 1 base, there was a span of 8 bases. CDR1 and CDR2 (germline): SGHVS, FNYEAQ. CDR3 DNA: TGTGCCAGCAGCTTAGGTTGGTCGTCTGGAAACACCATATATTTT. Translation: CASSLGWSSGNTIYF.

This clonotype was counted between two and nine times. The V gene is TRBV7-3, the J gene TRBJ2-2, with TRBD2 as a possible D gene (6 bases). Germline V gene data show CDR1 as SGHTA and CDR2 as FQGTGA. Trimming pared 7 bases from V and 2 bases from J, leaving 11 bases between. The CDR3 length is 14 residues. The chain's CDR3 is CASTPGANTGELFF. The CDR3 nucleotides read TGTGCCAGCACCCCGGGAGCCAACACCGGGGAGCTGTTTTTT.

CDR3 in amino acids: CASSQDNTNQETQYF. CDR3 coding DNA: TGTGCCAGCAGCCAAGATAACACAAATCAAGAGACCCAGTACTTC. The chain couples TRBV4-2 to TRBJ2-5; the D is unclear. V lost 0 bases and J lost 2, with 10 bases in between. The germline V gene has CDR1 LGHNA and CDR2 YNFKEQ. CDR3 length equals 15 residues.

The chain uses TRBV7-2 and TRBJ1-1, with D uncertain. In germline, CDR1 is SGHTA, CDR2 FQGNSA. V gave up 3 bases and J gave up 5 bases, with 4 bases separating them. The length of the CDR3 is 11 residues. The CDR3 region is CASSFETEAFF. The CDR3 DNA is TGTGCCAGCAGCTTTGAGACTGAAGCTTTCTTT.

This clonotype appeared a few times. This chain joins TRBV20-1 and TRBJ1-2; D might be TRBD1 (5 bases). CDR1 is DFQATT and CDR2 is SNEGSKA in the germline V gene (reference sequence). This CDR3 has 15 amino acids. Trimming removed 0 bases from V and 3 bases from J, with 14 bases in between. In DNA form, the CDR3 reads TGCAGTGCTAGAGACAGGGCCGGGCCGTACTATGGCTACACCTTC. Translated, it gives CSARDRAGPYYGYTF.

The table lists this clonotype with a few counts. The chain joins TRBV14 to TRBJ2-7; D uncertain. The CDR3 spans 14 residues. The V end was cut by 0 bases, the J end by 6 bases, with 12 bases between. From germline, CDR1 is SGHDN and CDR2 FVKESK. The CDR3 sequence is CASSQEVGTAEQYF. CDR3 DNA: TGTGCCAGCAGCCAAGAGGTTGGCACAGCCGAGCAGTACTTC. The full variable domain, with the rest looked up from reference TRBV14 and TRBJ2-7, is EAGVTQFPSHSVIEKGQTVTLRCDPISGHDNLYWYRRVMGKEIKFLLHFVKESKQDESGMPNNRFLAERTGGTYSTLKVQPAELEDSGVYFCASSQEVGTAEQYFGPGTRLTVT.

This chain links TRBV7-2 with TRBJ2-7; D is uncertain. The germline CDR1 and CDR2 sequences are SGHTA and FQGNSA. The length of the CDR3 is 15 residues. The V end lost 6 bases, the J end lost 0 bases, and 15 bases lay between the germline ends. The CDR3: CASRYGPSNSYEQYF. CDR3 in DNA: TGTGCCAGCAGATATGGCCCTAGTAACTCCTACGAGCAGTACTTC.

The V gene is TRBV5-1, the J gene TRBJ1-1, with unresolved D. With 6 bases removed from V and 6 bases from J, the gap between germline ends came to 15 bases. The germline V gene has CDR1 SGHRS and CDR2 YFSETQ. CDR3 length equals 13 residues. Here the CDR3 reads CASNSVDNPEAFF. The CDR3 nucleotides are TGCGCCAGCAACTCTGTGGATAATCCTGAAGCTTTCTTT.

This clonotype was counted between two and nine times. The V and J genes are TRBV12-3 or TRBV12-4 and TRBJ2-5, with 8 bases identical to TRBD2. Trimming cost V 7 bases and J 3 bases; bases outside gene matches: 10. CDR3 length: 15 residues. CDR3 residues: CASTRRGSGEETQYF. In DNA form, the CDR3 reads TGTGCCAGCACTCGCCGGGGTAGCGGGGAAGAGACCCAGTACTTC.

This clonotype was seen only a few times. V gene TRBV5-1 combines with J gene TRBJ1-1; D is ambiguous. The CDR3 contains 13 residues. Between the trimmed V and J ends, which lost 4 bases and 1 base, there was a span of 8 bases. Germline V gene sequence: CDR1 SGHRS, CDR2 YFSETQ. The CDR3 bases are TGCGCCAGCAGCGGGCCAGAGAACACTGAAGCTTTCTTT. Translated: CASSGPENTEAFF.

This sequence joins TRBV20-1 and TRBJ2-1, with TRBD2 matching over 11 bases. J was trimmed by 7 bases and V by 5 bases; bases with no gene match: 7. Germline V CDR1 and CDR2: DFQATT, SNEGSKA (reference sequence). There are 14 residues in the CDR3. CDR3 in amino acids: CSAGSGRGTNEQFF. The CDR3 region has the DNA TGCAGTGCTGGTAGCGGGAGGGGGACTAATGAGCAGTTCTTC.